The present entry profiles one T cell receptor (beta chain) with its context. This clone was seen more than once but under ten times. Its antigen is currently not known. The sample holds no much larger clone one base away, and base qualities are not on file. The record originates from a study of blood T cell repertoires in COVID-19 (dated by TCRdb to the early 2020s). Regarding the research as a whole: Collaborator samples came from the United States, Italy and Spain and covered acute and convalescent phases of COVID-19. The prospective study material was composed of cDNA or gDNA derived from T cells, B-cell-depleted T cells, or PBMCs. Subjects who had been exposed to COVID-19, were actively infected with it, or had recovered from it provided the deeply sampled blood TCRbeta repertoires that made up the dataset. The repertoires were released in a freely available public database intended as a resource for research on the immune response to SARS-CoV-2. Samples were obtained from the ongoing ImmuneRACE study (first 160 participants) and from over a thousand subjects provided by 6 global collaborators. Sample metadata almost always included a de-identified subject ID, COVID-19 status, age in years and sex. HLA class I and class II types, where available, came from metadata supplied by the sample provider rather than from assay-based typing.

The study at large found these results: Clinical and demographic metadata were provided uncurated, with the amount varying by source and participant.

The immunoSEQ Assay, a bias-controlled multiplex PCR, was used to amplify TCRbeta CDR3 regions from genomic DNA. For the original study's pipeline: Within the assay, amplification of reference gene primers was used to estimate how many nucleated cells each sample contained. To quantify the absolute abundance of each unique TCRbeta CDR3 rearrangement, sequence reads were collapsed and filtered. For each sample, productive Simpson clonality was calculated by taking the square root of Simpson's diversity index across productive rearrangements. TCRdb carries this immuneACCESS record with in-frame sequences only. Its versions omit some clonotypes, under half of them owing to an unresolved V gene in the studies checked, with the rest unexplained. The DNA was the basis for D and trimming; V, J and clone size are from that table. The sample table shows more than 200,000 clones, and approximately 84% are seen once. Less than 2% of the sample rests with the top ten.

Germline trimming amounts to 4 bases on V and 0 bases on J, with 7 as the count of junction bases outside the gene matches. The CDR3 holds 17 amino acids from the cysteine to the phenylalanine. Just the 51-base CDR3 DNA is kept, in frame starting at base 1. CDR1 SGDLS and CDR2 YYNGEE are derived from the germline V gene. Enrolling through a virtual design, the prospective study's participants ranged in age from roughly 18 to 95 years and lived across about two dozen United States geographic areas. Cohort assignment in the prospective study relied on participant-reported clinical history from a screening survey and a study questionnaire. Recovered participants in ImmuneRACE Cohort 3 were defined as having two consecutive negative NP/OP PCR tests, clearance from a healthcare professional, or resolution of symptoms. In the prospective study, mobile phlebotomists collected whole blood, serum and a nasopharyngeal or oropharyngeal swab from each participant. Participants in the prospective study had the option to provide additional blood draws and questionnaires over a roughly 2-month period. Before DNA extraction, blood samples from the prospective study were shipped at room temperature or frozen.

The receptor's source is a man aged 60-69 years who had recovered from COVID-19. The chain is made from TRBV9 and TRBJ2-2; 9 bases in the junction line up with TRBD2. Sequenced material: PBMCs or T cells enriched from blood (not recorded which). The CDR3 region has the sequence CASSIPSGDANTGELFF. The DNA sequence is given as TGTGCCAGCAGCATCCCTAGCGGGGACGCGAACACCGGGGAGCTGTTTTTT.